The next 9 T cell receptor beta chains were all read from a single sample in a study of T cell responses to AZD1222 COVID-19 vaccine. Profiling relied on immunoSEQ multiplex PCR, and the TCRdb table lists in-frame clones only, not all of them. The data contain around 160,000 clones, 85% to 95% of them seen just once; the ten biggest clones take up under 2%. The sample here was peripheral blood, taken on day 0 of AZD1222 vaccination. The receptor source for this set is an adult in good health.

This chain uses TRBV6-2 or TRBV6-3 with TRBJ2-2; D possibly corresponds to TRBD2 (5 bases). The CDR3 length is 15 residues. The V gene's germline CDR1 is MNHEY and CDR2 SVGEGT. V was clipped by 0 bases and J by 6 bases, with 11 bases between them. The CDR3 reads CASSYSVSGAGELFF. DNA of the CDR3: TGTGCCAGCAGTTACTCGGTTTCCGGGGCCGGGGAGCTGTTTTTT.

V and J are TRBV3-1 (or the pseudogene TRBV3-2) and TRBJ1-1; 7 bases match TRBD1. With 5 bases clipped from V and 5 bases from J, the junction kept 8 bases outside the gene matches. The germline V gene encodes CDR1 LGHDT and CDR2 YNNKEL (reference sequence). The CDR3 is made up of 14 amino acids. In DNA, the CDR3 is TGTGCCAGCAGCGTACAGGGGTTGAGGACTGAAGCTTTCTTT. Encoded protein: CASSVQGLRTEAFF.

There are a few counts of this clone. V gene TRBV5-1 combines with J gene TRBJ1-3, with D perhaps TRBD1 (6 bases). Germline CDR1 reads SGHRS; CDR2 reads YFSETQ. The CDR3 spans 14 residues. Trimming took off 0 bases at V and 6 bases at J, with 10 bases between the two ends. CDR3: CASSLVQGANTIYF. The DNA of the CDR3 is TGCGCCAGCAGCTTGGTACAGGGCGCAAACACCATATATTTT.

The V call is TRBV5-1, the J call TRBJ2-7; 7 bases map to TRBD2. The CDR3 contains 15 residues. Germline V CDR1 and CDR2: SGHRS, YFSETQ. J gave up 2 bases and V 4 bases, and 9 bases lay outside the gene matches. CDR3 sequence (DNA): TGCGCCAGCAGCCCTGGGAGGGGTCGGGCCTACGAGCAGTACTTC. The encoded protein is CASSPGRGRAYEQYF.

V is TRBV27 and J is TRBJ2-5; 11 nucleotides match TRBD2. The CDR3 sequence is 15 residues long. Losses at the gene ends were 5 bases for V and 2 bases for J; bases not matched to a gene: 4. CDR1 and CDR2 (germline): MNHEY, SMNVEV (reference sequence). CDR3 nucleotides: TGTGCCAGCAGTCAGGGACTAGCGGAACAAGAGACCCAGTACTTC. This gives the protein CASSQGLAEQETQYF.

CDR3 sequence (DNA): TGTGCCAGCAGCTTAGGCTCGAACACCGGGGAGCTGTTTTTT. The encoded protein is CASSLGSNTGELFF. The chain couples TRBV11-3 to TRBJ2-2; D remains unclear. Trimming shortened V by 1 base and J by 0 bases, and 3 bases separated the two germline ends. From germline, CDR1 is SGHNT and CDR2 YENEEA. The CDR3 has 14 amino acids.

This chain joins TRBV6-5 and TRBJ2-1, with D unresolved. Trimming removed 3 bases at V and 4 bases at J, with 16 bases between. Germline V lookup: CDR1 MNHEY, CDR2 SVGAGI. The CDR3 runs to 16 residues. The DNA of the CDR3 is TGTGCCAGCAGTTATACAGCCTCGGCGGTGTACAATGAGCAGTTCTTC. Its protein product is CASSYTASAVYNEQFF.

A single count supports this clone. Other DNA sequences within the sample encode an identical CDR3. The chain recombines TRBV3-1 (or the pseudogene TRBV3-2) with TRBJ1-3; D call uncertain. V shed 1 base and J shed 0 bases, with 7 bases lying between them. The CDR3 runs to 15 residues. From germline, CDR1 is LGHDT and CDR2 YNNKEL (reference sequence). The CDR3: CASSQGTHSGNTIYF. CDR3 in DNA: TGTGCCAGCAGCCAAGGCACTCACTCTGGAAACACCATATATTTT.

CDR3 residues: CAWIGGPGPRLRSYEQYF. The CDR3 coding sequence is TGTGCCTGGATCGGTGGTCCAGGCCCAAGATTAAGGTCCTACGAGCAGTACTTC. The chain links TRBV30 to TRBJ2-7; D not certain. Germline V gene sequence: CDR1 GTSNPN, CDR2 SVGIG (reference sequence). V was trimmed by 4 bases and J by 1 base, leaving 26 bases between them. This CDR3 is 18 amino acids long. Drawing the rest from reference TRBV30 and TRBJ2-7, the complete variable domain is SQTIHQWPATLVQPVGSPLSLECTVEGTSNPNLYWYRQAAGRGLQLLFYSVGIGQISSEVPQNLSASRPQDRQFILSSKKLLLSDSGFYLCAWIGGPGPRLRSYEQYFGPGTRLTVT.